The next 26 T cell receptor beta chains were all read from a single sample in a study of T cell repertoires in cytomegalovirus infection. TCRdb passed the reads through MiXCR, listing each CDR3 protein once. The sample has roughly 300,000 distinct CDR3 sequences, over 20% seen once. Sample: PBMCs. All receptors come from a human donor in good health (CMV status not recorded). Some clones in this sample may be carry-over from other donors' samples.

This clonotype was counted a single time. The V gene is TRBV18, the J gene TRBJ1-2, with TRBD1 identical over 8 bases. This CDR3 spans 15 amino acids. J gave up 3 bases and V 2 bases, and 5 bases lay outside the gene matches. Germline V gene lookup returns CDR1 KGHSH and CDR2 LQKENI. This CDR3 is CASSPWSGGDYGYTF. The CDR3 region has the DNA TGTGCCAGCTCACCATGGTCAGGGGGCGACTATGGCTACACCTTC.

For this clonotype: The CDR3 does not end in the conserved phenylalanine or tryptophan, so this is likely a read error. The rearrangement uses TRBV5-5 and TRBJ2-3; D is unclear. Germline assignment: CDR1 SGHKS and CDR2 YYEKEE (reference sequence). The CDR3 consists of 16 residues. Trimming pared 1 base from V and 0 bases from J, leaving 12 bases between. Here the CDR3 DNA reads TGTGCCAGCAGCTTGTTCCGGGCAGCTAGCACAGATACGCAGTATTCT. Amino acids: CASSLFRAASTDTQYS.

In its sample, this clonotype was seen many times. V is TRBV7-2 and J is TRBJ1-5; D not resolved. Germline lookup yields CDR1 SGHTA and CDR2 FQGNSA. CDR3 length equals 13 residues. V was clipped by 1 base and J by 7 bases, with 8 bases between them. The CDR3 region has the DNA TGTGCCAGCAGCTTAGATAGGGAGCAGCCCCAGCATTTT. Its translation is CASSLDREQPQHF.

Worth noting for this clonotype: A read error may explain this, as a much larger clone is one base away. The chain uses TRBV7-9 and TRBJ1-1; D is unresolved. The CDR3 length is 12 residues. Germline CDR1 and CDR2: SEHNR and FQNEAQ (reference sequence). CDR3: CAGSPVNTEAFF. The CDR3 DNA sequence: TGTGCCGGCAGCCCGGTGAACACTGAAGCTTTCTTT.

The chain couples TRBV20-1 to TRBJ2-1, with a possible D match to TRBD1 (6 bases). The V end was cut by 6 bases, the J end by 5 bases, with 8 bases between. The germline V gene encodes CDR1 DFQATT and CDR2 SNEGSKA (reference sequence). This CDR3 spans 11 amino acids. In DNA form, the CDR3 reads TGCAGTGCCCAGGGGAACAATGAGCAGTTCTTC. This translates into CSAQGNNEQFF.

The table lists this clonotype with a few counts. The gene calls are TRBV12-3 or TRBV12-4 and TRBJ1-1; D gene unclear. With 5 bases removed from V and 4 bases from J, the gap between germline ends came to 14 bases. The CDR3 loop spans 14 amino acids. The CDR3 region is CASSERNVGTEAFF. Written as DNA, the CDR3 is TGTGCCAGCAGTGAACGTAATGTGGGCACTGAAGCTTTCTTT.

The chain carries TRBV19 and TRBJ1-2, with a possible D match to TRBD1 (5 bases). The CDR3 has 15 residues. V was cut by 3 bases and J by 4 bases, with 15 bases left in between. Germline V gene sequence: CDR1 LNHDA, CDR2 SQIVND (reference sequence). For the CDR3, the DNA is TGTGCCAGTAGTATCCCGGGACTGGTTGGCTATGGCTACACCTTC. It yields the protein CASSIPGLVGYGYTF.

This chain uses TRBV7-2 with TRBJ2-1; 8 positions match TRBD2. The germline V gene encodes CDR1 SGHTA and CDR2 FQGNSA. The CDR3 is 14 amino acids. J was trimmed by 8 bases and V by 1 base; bases with no gene match: 4. The CDR3 nucleotides read TGTGCCAGCAGCTTAGTAGCGGGACGGGATGAGCAGTTCTTC. Translation: CASSLVAGRDEQFF.

This clonotype was seen many times. The V gene is TRBV7-6, the J gene TRBJ2-1, with D perhaps given as TRBD1 or TRBD2 (5 bases each). Between the trimmed V and J ends, which lost 4 bases and 12 bases, there was a span of 22 bases. The CDR3 totals 15 residues. Looked up from germline, CDR1 is SGHVS and CDR2 is FNYEAQ. The CDR3 sequence is CASSSSEGPFTMQFF. In nucleotides, the CDR3 is TGTGCCAGCAGCTCCTCTGAGGGACCATTTACGATGCAGTTCTTC.

This clonotype was detected a few times. The chain carries TRBV7-2 and TRBJ2-2; D is unclear. CDR3 size: 14 residues. The V gene lost 5 bases and the J gene lost 7 bases, with 14 bases spanning the gap. The V gene's germline CDR1 is SGHTA and CDR2 FQGNSA. The CDR3 DNA reads as TGTGCCAGCAGCCGGAATCTAGGCGGCGGGGAGCTGTTTTTT. It codes for CASSRNLGGGELFF.

V is TRBV25-1 and J is TRBJ2-3; perhaps TRBD2 as D (5 bases). There are 14 residues in the CDR3. Germline loops: CDR1 MGHDK, CDR2 SYGVNS. Trimming took off 1 base at V and 5 bases at J, with 10 bases between the two ends. CDR3 bases: TGTGCCAGCAGTGAATTCGGGGTTGGAGATACGCAGTATTTT. Residues: CASSEFGVGDTQYF.

There are a few counts of this clonotype. This chain uses TRBV7-2 with TRBJ1-5; D remains ambiguous. The CDR3 is made up of 14 amino acids. Looked up from germline, CDR1 is SGHTA and CDR2 is FQGNSA. V was pared by 5 bases and J by 6 bases, with 14 bases between. CDR3 nucleotides: TGTGCCAGCAGCCCAGAGGTAGTTGGTCAGCCCCAGCATTTT. Translated: CASSPEVVGQPQHF.

The J gene is TRBJ1-3, the V gene TRBV7-2; 10 bases fit TRBD1. V trimming: 0 bases; J trimming: 9 bases; junction bases outside the gene matches: 11. Germline assignment: CDR1 SGHTA and CDR2 FQGNSA. This CDR3 region has 17 residues. This chain's CDR3 is CASSLARGGTGVSTIYF. The CDR3 region has the DNA TGTGCCAGCAGCTTAGCGCGGGGCGGGACAGGGGTTTCCACCATATATTTT.

The chain recombines TRBV5-1 with TRBJ2-7; no reliable D call. Germline assignment: CDR1 SGHRS and CDR2 YFSETQ. V lost 0 bases and J lost 4, with 8 bases in between. The CDR3 runs 13 residues. The CDR3 DNA reads as TGCGCCAGCAGCTTGGGGCAGCGTTACGAGCAGTACTTC. Its translation is CASSLGQRYEQYF.

This rearrangement joins TRBV12-3 or TRBV12-4 to TRBJ2-2, with 8 positions matching TRBD2. This CDR3 has 16 amino acids. The trim removed 1 base at V and 10 bases at J, leaving 11 bases unmatched. The CDR3 region has the DNA TGTGCCAGCAGTTTAGAAGCGGGAGCGAACAACGAGGAGCTGTTTTTT. It is translated as CASSLEAGANNEELFF.

J is TRBJ2-1 and V is TRBV30; unclear D gene. The CDR3 runs to 10 residues. The germline V gene has CDR1 GTSNPN and CDR2 SVGIG (reference sequence). The germline V and J ends were trimmed by 5 bases and 5 bases, with 4 bases remaining between them. The CDR3 region is CAWGDNEQFF. The CDR3 bases are TGTGCCTGGGGGGACAATGAGCAGTTCTTC.

There are a few counts of this clonotype. The chain has TRBV19 and TRBJ2-6; 10 bases fit TRBD2. The J segment lost 2 bases and the V segment lost 6 bases, leaving 4 bases of the junction unmatched. The CDR3 sequence is 16 residues long. Germline loops: CDR1 LNHDA, CDR2 SQIVND (reference sequence). The CDR3 DNA sequence: TGTGCCAGTAGAGAAGCGGGAGGGCCTGGGGCCAACGTCCTGACTTTC. Its protein is CASREAGGPGANVLTF.

This clonotype was seen once. The V and J genes are TRBV29-1 and TRBJ2-7, with 9 bases fitting TRBD1. The CDR3 consists of 16 residues. Germline loops: CDR1 SQVTM, CDR2 ANQGSEA. V lost 7 bases and J lost 0; bases outside the gene matches: 13. Here the CDR3 DNA reads TGCAGCGGTGGACAGGGGTCTCCCGAAAACTCCTACGAGCAGTACTTC. It is translated as CSGGQGSPENSYEQYF.

DNA of the CDR3: TGTGCCAGTGCCTCAGGGTGGTACGAGCAGTACGTC. As protein: CASASGWYEQYV. This chain links TRBV6-1 with TRBJ2-7; tentatively, D is TRBD1 (5 bases). Between the trimmed V and J ends, which lost 9 bases and 4 bases, there was a span of 13 bases. There are 12 residues in the CDR3. Germline V lookup: CDR1 MNHNS, CDR2 SASEGT.

The V gene is TRBV12-3 or TRBV12-4, the J gene TRBJ2-3, with TRBD2 matching over 14 bases. Germline trimming cut 5 bases from V and 6 bases from J; bases unmatched to any gene: 7. The CDR3 spans 16 residues. CDR3 DNA: TGTGCCAGCAGTATCGGGACTAGCGGGAGTTTGGATACGCAGTATTTT. It translates to CASSIGTSGSLDTQYF.

This chain uses TRBV28 with TRBJ2-2, with a weak D call TRBD2 (5 bases). V was clipped by 6 bases and J by 7 bases, with 18 bases between them. There are 15 residues in the CDR3. Germline CDR1 and CDR2: MDHEN and SYDVKM. CDR3 bases: TGTGCCAGCAGACCCTCCGGGGTTCGAGGCGGGGAGCTGTTTTTT. Amino acid sequence: CASRPSGVRGGELFF.

The chain links TRBV19 to TRBJ1-1, with D possibly matching TRBD1 (6 bases). The CDR3 sequence is 14 residues long. The germline V gene encodes CDR1 LNHDA and CDR2 SQIVND (reference sequence). V shed 3 bases and J shed 4 bases, with 12 bases lying between them. DNA of the CDR3: TGTGCCAGTAGTATGACAGGCGGGGGCACTGAAGCTTTCTTT. It specifies CASSMTGGGTEAFF.

The rearrangement joins TRBV6-4 to TRBJ2-3; no definite D call. CDR1 MRHNA and CDR2 SNTAGT come from the germline V gene. V lost 2 bases and J 2 bases, leaving 8 bases between the germline ends. The length of the CDR3 is 14 residues. CDR3 DNA sequence: TGTGCCAGCAGTGACGGTGGGGACACAGATACGCAGTATTTT. Encoded protein: CASSDGGDTDTQYF.

The genes are TRBV6-2 or TRBV6-3 and TRBJ2-2; D is ambiguous. This CDR3 region has 16 residues. Germline V CDR1 and CDR2: MNHEY, SVGEGT. Trimming took off 2 bases at V and 4 bases at J, with 14 bases between the two ends. In nucleotides, the CDR3 is TGTGCCAGCAGTTACCGTGTCCACCCTGTCACCGGGGAGCTGTTTTTT. This codes for CASSYRVHPVTGELFF.

At least ten counts were recorded for this clonotype. V gene TRBV5-1 combines with J gene TRBJ2-1, with 8 nucleotides matching TRBD2. From germline, CDR1 is SGHRS and CDR2 YFSETQ. CDR3 size: 16 residues. J lost 7 bases, V lost 4 bases, and 13 bases had no gene match. CDR3 protein: CASSPITGLGVNEQFF. For the CDR3, the DNA is TGCGCCAGCAGCCCTATAACGGGACTAGGTGTAAATGAGCAGTTCTTC.

The chain has TRBV20-1 and TRBJ2-5; a possible D gene is TRBD1 (5 bases). The CDR3 consists of 13 residues. V was clipped by 3 bases and J by 7 bases, with 15 bases between them. The germline gives CDR1 DFQATT, CDR2 SNEGSKA (reference sequence). The CDR3 spells CSARMTAVGTQYF. The CDR3 region has the DNA TGCAGTGCTAGGATGACAGCCGTGGGGACCCAGTACTTC.